The clone carrying this TCR beta chain was detected only once. Its antigen is still unknown. Pooling of second doses given at about 4 or about 12 weeks was done. TCRdb's copy holds only in-frame clones and misses some; the assay was immunoSEQ multiplex PCR. The table lists about 60,000 clones, approximately 86% of them singletons. This record belongs to a study of T cell responses to AZD1222 COVID-19 vaccine. General observations from the study: Clonal diversity may have been underestimated, and the donors were mostly white British, with more females than males. Just a handful of people given AZD1222 tested seropositive at baseline.

The CDR3 is 15 amino acids. Germline V gene lookup returns CDR1 LGHDT and CDR2 YNNKEL (reference sequence). V gave up 3 bases and J gave up 5 bases, with 16 bases separating them. The chain combines TRBV3-1 (or the pseudogene TRBV3-2) with TRBJ1-2; possible D gene TRBD1, 5 bases. The sample here was peripheral blood, taken 28 days after the second AZD1222 dose. The receptor comes from an adult who received the AZD1222 COVID-19 vaccine. CDR3 sequence (DNA): TGTGCCAGCAGCCACTACAGGAGAGGGACTTATGGCTACACCTTC. Translated: CASSHYRRGTYGYTF.